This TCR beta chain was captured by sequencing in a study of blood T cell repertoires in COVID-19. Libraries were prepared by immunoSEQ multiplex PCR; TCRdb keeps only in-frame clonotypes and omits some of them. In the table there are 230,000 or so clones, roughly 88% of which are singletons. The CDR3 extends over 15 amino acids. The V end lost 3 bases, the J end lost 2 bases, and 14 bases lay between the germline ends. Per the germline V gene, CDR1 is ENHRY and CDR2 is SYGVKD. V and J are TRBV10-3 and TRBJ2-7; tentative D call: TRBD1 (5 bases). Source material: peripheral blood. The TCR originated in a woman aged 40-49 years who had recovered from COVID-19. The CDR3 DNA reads TGTGCCATCAGTGACCAGACAGCTCCTACCTACGAGCAGTACTTC. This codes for CAISDQTAPTYEQYF.